The next 13 T cell receptor beta chains were all read from a single sample in a study of blood T cell repertoires in COVID-19. Method: immunoSEQ multiplex PCR; TCRdb's copy keeps in-frame clones and lacks some. The sample includes about 300,000 clones, nearly 90% of them seen just once. The sample taken for sequencing was PBMCs or T cells enriched from blood (not recorded which). The origin of the receptors is a woman in her fifties or sixties who had been exposed to COVID-19.

V usage is TRBV5-4 and J usage is TRBJ2-1; 7 bases are shared with TRBD1. The germline V gene encodes CDR1 SGHNT and CDR2 YYREEE (reference sequence). V shed 1 base, J shed 7 bases, and the junction held 2 bases outside the gene matches. CDR3 size: 13 residues. CDR3 bases: TGTGCCAGCAGCTTGCAGACAGGGAATGAGCAGTTCTTC. As protein: CASSLQTGNEQFF.

This chain links TRBV9 with TRBJ2-3; D not resolved. V gave up 2 bases and J gave up 2 bases, with 12 bases separating them. The V gene's germline CDR1 is SGDLS and CDR2 YYNGEE. The CDR3 runs to 15 residues. The CDR3 nucleotides read TGTGCCAGCAGCGTCGGCCAGGCCCCCACAGATACGCAGTATTTT. Translated: CASSVGQAPTDTQYF.

This chain joins TRBV28 and TRBJ1-5, with TRBD1 matching over 7 bases. CDR3 size: 16 residues. V was clipped by 2 bases and J by 4 bases; unmatched bases: 8. Germline V gene data show CDR1 as MDHEN and CDR2 as SYDVKM. Written as DNA, the CDR3 is TGTGCCAGCAGTTTAAGTACAGGGGTAAGGAATCAGCCCCAGCATTTT. It encodes CASSLSTGVRNQPQHF.

The CDR3 DNA follows: TGTGCCAGCAGTTTATGGGTTTCGGGGGTCCTCACTGAAGCTTTCTTT. Its protein is CASSLWVSGVLTEAFF. The rearrangement links TRBV27 to TRBJ1-1; D perhaps matches TRBD1 (5 bases). The CDR3 length is 16 residues. Trimming removed 1 base at V and 4 bases at J, with 16 bases between. Germline-derived CDR1 and CDR2 are MNHEY and SMNVEV (reference sequence).

V is TRBV28 and J is TRBJ1-1; 8 nucleotides align to TRBD1. In germline, CDR1 is MDHEN, CDR2 SYDVKM. The CDR3 has 15 amino acids. V trimming: 5 bases; J trimming: 5 bases; junction bases outside the gene matches: 10. The CDR3 bases are TGTGCCAGCAGTCTCATAGGACAGGGAGGTACTGAAGCTTTCTTT. The encoded protein is CASSLIGQGGTEAFF.

This rearrangement joins TRBV29-1 to TRBJ1-3, with D possibly matching TRBD1 (6 bases). The CDR3 runs to 12 residues. CDR1 and CDR2 (germline): SQVTM, ANQGSEA. V was shortened by 6 bases and J by 2 bases, with 8 bases between the two germline ends. The CDR3 reads CSVQGTGNTIYF. In DNA, the CDR3 is TGCAGCGTCCAGGGGACTGGAAACACCATATATTTT.

The chain uses TRBV4-1 and TRBJ1-2; D is perhaps TRBD1 (6 bases). CDR1 is MGHRA and CDR2 is YSYEKL in the germline V gene. This CDR3 comprises 15 residues. V lost 1 base and J 3 bases, leaving 12 bases between the germline ends. For the CDR3, the DNA is TGCGCCAGCAGCCAAGTAGCCAGGGGAGACTATGGCTACACCTTC. It yields the protein CASSQVARGDYGYTF.

This clone was observed once. This chain connects TRBV2 to TRBJ1-5; D is undetermined. V lost 3 bases, J lost 1 base, and 10 bases lay in between. Germline V gene sequence: CDR1 SNHLY, CDR2 FYNNEI. This CDR3 contains 15 residues. In nucleotides, the CDR3 is TGTGCCAGCAGTGAGTACACGGGGAGCAATCAGCCCCAGCATTTT. This translates into CASSEYTGSNQPQHF.

In DNA, the CDR3 is TGTGCCAGCAGCCAAGATAGCACAAGACGCTCCTATAATTCACCCCTCCACTTT. Protein: CASSQDSTRRSYNSPLHF. The V and J genes are TRBV3-1 (or the pseudogene TRBV3-2) and TRBJ1-6; no definite D call. This CDR3 spans 18 amino acids. With 0 bases removed from V and 0 bases from J, the gap between germline ends came to 12 bases. The germline gives CDR1 LGHDT, CDR2 YNNKEL (reference sequence).

This clone has only one observation. The chain recombines TRBV2 with TRBJ1-1; no clear D. This CDR3 comprises 14 residues. In germline, CDR1 is SNHLY, CDR2 FYNNEI. V was pared by 6 bases and J by 0 bases, with 11 bases between. CDR3 residues: CASRQKTMNTEAFF. The CDR3 DNA is TGTGCCAGCAGACAGAAGACAATGAACACTGAAGCTTTCTTT.

The chain combines TRBV30 with TRBJ2-7, with a possible D match to TRBD1 (5 bases). Germline CDR1 reads GTSNPN; CDR2 reads SVGIG (reference sequence). V lost 5 bases to trimming and J lost 0 bases, with 14 bases between them. The CDR3 totals 14 residues. CDR3 sequence reads: CAWGAAVNSYEQYF. CDR3 sequence (DNA): TGTGCCTGGGGGGCGGCAGTCAACTCCTACGAGCAGTACTTC.

The genes are TRBV7-6 and TRBJ1-6; D is perhaps TRBD1 (6 bases). The CDR3 is 15 residues long. V was cut by 1 base and J by 8 bases, with 12 bases left in between. Per the germline V gene, CDR1 is SGHVS and CDR2 is FNYEAQ. The CDR3 sequence is CASSLGRTVDSPLHF. CDR3 bases: TGTGCCAGCAGCTTAGGCAGGACAGTGGATTCACCCCTCCACTTT.

The rearrangement joins TRBV5-1 to TRBJ1-2; 7 bases fit TRBD1. The V and J ends lost 1 base and 3 bases, in that order; junction bases with no gene match: 6. Per the germline V gene, CDR1 is SGHRS and CDR2 is YFSETQ. CDR3 length: 15 amino acids. This CDR3 is CASSLTKGADYGYTF. CDR3 coding DNA: TGCGCCAGCAGCTTGACCAAGGGGGCTGACTATGGCTACACCTTC. The full variable domain, rest sourced from reference TRBV5-1 and TRBJ1-2, is KAGVTQTPRYLIKTRGQQVTLSCSPISGHRSVSWYQQTPGQGLQFLFEYFSETQRNKGNFPGRFSGRQFSNSRSEMNVSTLELGDSALYLCASSLTKGADYGYTFGSGTRLTVV.